The following is a T cell receptor (beta chain) sequence with its context. Its antigen is unknown. This entry comes from a study of T-cell memory formation after mild COVID-19. Study-wide findings and caveats: The authors did not confirm SARS-CoV-2 specificity of second-wave clones peaking day 37. Contracting clones, day 15 to 85, had balanced CD4/CD8, and later expanders favored CD4+.

The trim removed 7 bases at V and 8 bases at J, leaving 10 bases unmatched. In germline, CDR1 is SQVTM, CDR2 ANQGSEA. This CDR3 spans 13 amino acids. TCR alpha and TCR beta cDNA libraries with sample barcodes and UMIs came from 5'RACE using constant-segment primers. MiXCR, run by TCRdb on the 5' RACE reads, gives a single entry per CDR3 protein. The sample shows about 340,000 distinct CDR3 sequences, 20% to 25% of them seen only once. The genes are TRBV29-1 and TRBJ2-1, with 8 positions matching TRBD1. The source is a man aged 18 to 29 who had mild COVID-19 (a few samples of this study predate the infection). Cell type and time point are not known. Source material: PBMCs or a T cell subset sorted from them (not recorded which). The CDR3 DNA reads as TGCAGCGCGTTCCGGACAGGGATCGATGAGCAGTTCTTC. It specifies CSAFRTGIDEQFF.